The next 6 T cell receptor beta chains were all read from a single sample in a study of T cell repertoires in cytomegalovirus infection. TCRdb processed the reads anew with MiXCR; each CDR3 protein has one entry. Among approximately 700,000 distinct CDR3 sequences listed, 35% to 45% were seen once. What was sequenced was PBMCs. The receptors derive from a human donor in good health (CMV status not recorded). Some clones in this sample may be carry-over from other donors' samples.

This rearrangement joins TRBV28 to TRBJ2-1, with 9 bases fitting TRBD2. The ends lost 3 bases at V and 7 bases at J; junction bases unmatched: 13. The CDR3 sequence is 17 residues long. Germline values: CDR1 MDHEN, CDR2 SYDVKM. In nucleotides, the CDR3 is TGTGCCAGCAGTTTTCCTGGGGCGGGAGGGCTTGAAAATGAGCAGTTCTTC. It specifies CASSFPGAGGLENEQFF.

This clonotype was detected once. The rearrangement joins TRBV5-4 to TRBJ2-7, with TRBD2 as a possible D gene (5 bases). V was shortened by 4 bases and J by 4 bases, with 15 bases between the two germline ends. Germline CDR1 SGHNT, CDR2 YYREEE (reference sequence). This CDR3 comprises 14 residues. The CDR3 bases are TGTGCCAGCAGCCACGGGAAGGGCCCATACGAGCAGTACTTC. Translating it yields CASSHGKGPYEQYF.

This clonotype was recorded at least ten times. This rearrangement joins TRBV11-2 to TRBJ1-1; the D is unclear. V was pared by 8 bases and J by 1 base, with 11 bases between. Germline values: CDR1 SGHAT, CDR2 FQNNGV. The length of the CDR3 is 13 residues. The CDR3 DNA reads as TGTGCCAGCGGCATTCAGAAGAACACTGAAGCTTTCTTT. This gives the protein CASGIQKNTEAFF. Complete variable domain (other parts from reference TRBV11-2 and TRBJ1-1): EAGVAQSPRYKIIEKRQSVAFWCNPISGHATLYWYQQILGQGPKLLIQFQNNGVVDDSQLPKDRFSAERLKGVDSTLKIQPAKLEDSAVYLCASGIQKNTEAFFGQGTRLTVV.

This clonotype occurred a few times. This rearrangement joins TRBV12-3 or TRBV12-4 to TRBJ1-5; 7 nucleotides align to TRBD1. V trimming: 5 bases; J trimming: 3 bases; junction bases outside the gene matches: 10. This CDR3 has 16 residues. The CDR3: CASSRRTGVDNQPQHF. The CDR3 coding sequence is TGTGCCAGCAGTCGCCGAACAGGGGTCGACAATCAGCCCCAGCATTTT.

The table lists this clonotype with a few counts. This chain joins TRBV12-3 or TRBV12-4 and TRBJ2-1; TRBD1 matches at 7 bases. The junction had 14 bases not matched to a gene; V was cut back by 4 bases and J by 8 bases. CDR3 length: 16 amino acids. CDR3 nucleotides: TGTGCCAGCAGTTACGGTAGACAGGGTGGTTTACATGAGCAGTTCTTC. Translating it yields CASSYGRQGGLHEQFF.

This clonotype was picked up many times. The CDR3 here is CASRGLASYEQYF. CDR3 coding DNA: TGTGCCAGCAGGGGGCTAGCATCCTACGAGCAGTACTTC. This sequence joins TRBV7-9 and TRBJ2-7; perhaps D is TRBD1 or TRBD2 (5 bases each). The CDR3 runs 13 residues. Between the trimmed V and J ends, which lost 6 bases and 1 base, there was a span of 10 bases. Germline V gene data show CDR1 as SEHNR and CDR2 as FQNEAQ (reference sequence).